This T cell receptor beta chain was captured by sequencing in a study of shared clonotypes between healthy human individuals. About the study: The donor group consisted of two women and a few men, aged 18 to 49. Study-level results: It was anticipated that sequencing depth would influence how many clonotypes donors shared. Memory subsets generally showed lower estimated richness than naive subsets.

The data were produced by immunoSEQ multiplex PCR, yet TCRdb's version contains in-frame clones alone and is incomplete. The profile shows about 2.1 million clones, about 93% of them singletons. Germline CDR1 SGDLS, CDR2 YYNGEE. This CDR3 has 14 amino acids. Trimming at V came to 2 bases and at J to 2 bases, leaving 1 base not matched to a gene. Regarding this clone: No antigen is known for it. The sample has other DNA sequences that encode this CDR3 too.

Selected positively for CCR7 and CD45RO-negative, naive CD8 cells excluded terminally differentiated effector memory CD45RA+ cells. The TCR was taken from a man aged 18 to 29 in good health. Some clones in this sample may be carry-over from other donors' samples. The specimen was naive CD8+ T cells from PBMCs. The rearrangement links TRBV9 to TRBJ2-7; TRBD1 agrees at 10 bases. CDR3 nucleotide sequence: TGTGCCAGCAGCGTCGGACAGGGGGCCTACGAGCAGTACTTC. The encoded protein is CASSVGQGAYEQYF.